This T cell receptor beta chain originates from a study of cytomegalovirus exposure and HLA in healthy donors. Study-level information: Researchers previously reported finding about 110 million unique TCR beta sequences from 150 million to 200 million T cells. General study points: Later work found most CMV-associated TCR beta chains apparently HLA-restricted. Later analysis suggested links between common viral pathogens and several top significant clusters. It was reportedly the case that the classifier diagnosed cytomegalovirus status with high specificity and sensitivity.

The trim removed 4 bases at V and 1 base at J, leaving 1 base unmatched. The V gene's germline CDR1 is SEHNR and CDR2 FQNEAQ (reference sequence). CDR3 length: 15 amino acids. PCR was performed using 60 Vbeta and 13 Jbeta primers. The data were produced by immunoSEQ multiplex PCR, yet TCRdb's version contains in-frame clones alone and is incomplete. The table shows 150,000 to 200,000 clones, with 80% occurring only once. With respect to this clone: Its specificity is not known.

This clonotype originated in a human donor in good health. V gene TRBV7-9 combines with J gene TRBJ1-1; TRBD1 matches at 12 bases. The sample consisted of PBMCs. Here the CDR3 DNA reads TGTGCCAGCAGCTCGGGACAGGGGGCGAACACTGAAGCTTTCTTT. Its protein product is CASSSGQGANTEAFF.